A single sample is the source of the 9 T cell receptor beta chains below, sequenced in a study of spatial heterogeneity in lung cancer. The study, taken as a whole, reports: Within tumors, counts of expanded alpha and beta TCRs tracked tumor mutation counts.

Each CDR3 protein is one row after TCRdb ran MiXCR on the 5' RACE reads. This table holds approximately 7,000 distinct CDR3 sequences, about an eighth found once. The time point: sample taken at primary tumor resection. These receptors have no identified antigens. The sample in question was lung tumor tissue, obtained at surgery. These receptors all come from a male donor with early-stage non-small cell lung cancer.

In this sample, this clonotype turned up many times. The chain recombines TRBV4-1 with TRBJ2-7; no clear D. V lost 3 bases and J lost 3, with 24 bases in between. Germline-derived CDR1 and CDR2 are MGHRA and YSYEKL. This CDR3 spans 18 amino acids. CDR3 region: CASSHLEEALKGDYEQYV. CDR3 sequence (DNA): TGCGCCAGCAGCCATCTCGAAGAGGCTCTGAAAGGAGACTACGAGCAGTACGTC.

J is TRBJ2-7 and V is TRBV29-1; no reliable D call. Trimming left V 3 bases short and J 3 bases short, with 15 bases between. CDR1 is SQVTM and CDR2 is ANQGSEA in the germline V gene. The CDR3 contains 14 residues. CDR3 DNA sequence: TGCAGCGTTGATGTGGGAATACCTTACTACGAGCAGTACGTC. Its translation: CSVDVGIPYYEQYV.

By proportion, this clonotype is medium-sized (0.01 to 0.1%). The chain combines TRBV4-1 with TRBJ1-1; D is uncertain. Trimming stripped 0 bases from V and 3 bases from J, with 11 bases between. This CDR3 is 15 amino acids long. The germline CDR1 and CDR2 sequences are MGHRA and YSYEKL. CDR3 residues: CASSQEIVSYTEAFF. CDR3 DNA sequence: TGCGCCAGCAGCCAAGAAATAGTCAGTTACACTGAAGCTTTCTTT.

Within the sample, this clonotype is medium-sized. The chain recombines TRBV3-1 with TRBJ2-3; the match to TRBD2 covers 10 bases. Germline CDR1 reads LGHDT; CDR2 reads YNNKEL (reference sequence). Trimming took 4 bases from V and 2 from J; bases not matched to a gene: 9. The CDR3 consists of 17 residues. In DNA form, the CDR3 reads TGTGCCAGCAGCCTCTCCCCACTAGCGGGGATCACAGATACGCAGTATTTT. Its protein is CASSLSPLAGITDTQYF.

This clonotype is deemed medium-sized (0.01 to 0.1%). The V and J genes are TRBV28 and TRBJ2-7; a weak D match, TRBD2 (7 bases). This CDR3 region has 15 residues. V lost 2 bases and J 2 bases, leaving 13 bases between the germline ends. Germline CDR1 and CDR2: MDHEN and SYDVKM. In DNA form, the CDR3 reads TGTGCCAGCAGTTTACGCGGGGGCACCACCTACGAGCAGTACGTC. It yields the protein CASSLRGGTTYEQYV.

This clonotype was seen at least ten times. The chain links TRBV10-3 to TRBJ2-7; perhaps TRBD2 as D (5 bases). The germline V and J ends were trimmed by 11 bases and 6 bases, with 17 bases remaining between them. The CDR3 runs to 12 residues. Germline-derived CDR1 and CDR2 are ENHRY and SYGVKD. The CDR3 sequence: CAVARTGGEQYF. The CDR3 DNA is TGTGCCGTAGCCCGTACTGGAGGCGAGCAGTACTTC.

This clonotype occurred many times. J is TRBJ1-6 and V is TRBV5-6; D call uncertain. V was clipped by 4 bases and J by 8 bases, with 7 bases between them. The V gene's germline CDR1 is SGHDT and CDR2 YYEEEE. The CDR3 spans 12 residues. The CDR3 loop reads CASSIRDSPLHF. CDR3 nucleotide sequence: TGTGCCAGCAGCATCCGGGATTCACCCCTCCACTTT.

This clonotype was recorded only once. The chain employs TRBV20-1 and TRBJ1-1; tentative D call: TRBD1 (6 bases). V lost 8 bases and J lost 5, with 24 bases in between. Germline CDR1 and CDR2: DFQATT and SNEGSKA (reference sequence). The CDR3 has 15 amino acids. In nucleotides, the CDR3 is TGCAGTACTCTCCACCCCCCAGGGGCGCTTACTGAAGCTTTCTTT. It codes for CSTLHPPGALTEAFF.

This clonotype counts as medium-sized. The chain employs TRBV7-3 and TRBJ1-1; tentative D call: TRBD1 (5 bases). The CDR3 consists of 13 residues. Germline V gives CDR1 SGHTA, CDR2 FQGTGA. Trimming stripped 1 base from V and 8 bases from J, with 11 bases between. CDR3 in amino acids: CASSLNSRGEAFF. The CDR3 DNA sequence: TGTGCCAGCAGCTTAAATTCTAGGGGAGAAGCTTTCTTT.